This TCR beta chain came from a study of T cell responses to AZD1222 COVID-19 vaccine. Study-level background: Analyses pooled second doses at about 4 or about 12 weeks.

Only in-frame clones appear in the TCRdb table, and some are missing; sequencing was by immunoSEQ multiplex PCR. Of roughly 180,000 clones listed, around nine tenths are singletons. Trimming took 3 bases from V and 0 from J; bases not matched to a gene: 15. The CDR3 extends over 19 amino acids. Germline V gene data show CDR1 as KGHSH and CDR2 as LQKENI. The sequencing here drew on peripheral blood, taken on day 0 of AZD1222 vaccination. This TCR was recovered from an adult in good health. The chain combines TRBV18 with TRBJ1-1; 8 positions agree with TRBD1. The CDR3 is CASSPLGGQASFMNTEAFF. In DNA, the CDR3 is TGTGCCAGCTCACCCCTGGGGGGACAGGCCTCCTTTATGAACACTGAAGCTTTCTTT. The whole variable domain, remainder taken from reference TRBV18 and TRBJ1-1, is NAGVMQNPRHLVRRRGQEARLRCSPMKGHSHVYWYRQLPEEGLKFMVYLQKENIIDESGMPKERFSAEFPKEGPSILRIQQVVRGDSAAYFCASSPLGGQASFMNTEAFFGQGTRLTVV.